The 17 T cell receptor beta chains below come from one sample, sequenced in a study of cytomegalovirus exposure and HLA in healthy donors. PCR used 60 Vbeta primers and 13 Jbeta primers. The method was immunoSEQ multiplex PCR; TCRdb's version includes in-frame clones alone and lacks a portion of them. Of 110,000 to 150,000 clones listed, about 80% are singletons. The sample comprised PBMCs. Receptor source: a woman aged 30 to 39 in good health and CMV-seronegative.

This chain links TRBV19 with TRBJ1-2; D gene uncertain. This CDR3 has 13 amino acids. The germline V and J ends were trimmed by 3 bases and 3 bases, with 8 bases remaining between them. CDR1 and CDR2 from the germline V gene are LNHDA and SQIVND (reference sequence). This chain's CDR3 is CASSIGLDYGYTF. The CDR3 bases are TGTGCCAGTAGTATTGGACTGGACTATGGCTACACCTTC.

This chain joins TRBV6-5 and TRBJ2-7; D gene ambiguous. Trimming shortened V by 2 bases and J by 2 bases, and 10 bases separated the two germline ends. There are 14 residues in the CDR3. Germline loops: CDR1 MNHEY, CDR2 SVGAGI. CDR3 amino acids: CASSYGPITYEQYF. The CDR3 coding sequence is TGTGCCAGCAGTTACGGGCCCATTACCTACGAGCAGTACTTC.

This chain connects TRBV5-1 to TRBJ2-7; 9 positions agree with TRBD1. CDR3 length: 15 residues. The germline gives CDR1 SGHRS, CDR2 YFSETQ. With V trimmed by 0 bases and J by 2 bases, 3 bases remained unmatched. CDR3 in DNA: TGCGCCAGCAGCTTGGCGACAGGGGGAACCTACGAGCAGTACTTC. It yields the protein CASSLATGGTYEQYF.

This clone was counted a single time. The genes are TRBV7-8 and TRBJ1-3; D remains ambiguous. The CDR3 length is 15 residues. Germline CDR1 and CDR2: SGHVS and FQNEAQ. V lost 5 bases and J lost 0, with 11 bases in between. The CDR3 is CASSADGSSGNTIYF. The CDR3 DNA reads TGTGCCAGCAGCGCGGACGGGAGCTCTGGAAACACCATATATTTT.

J is TRBJ1-6 and V is TRBV15; D remains unclear. V shed 0 bases and J shed 4 bases, with 13 bases lying between them. CDR1 and CDR2 (germline): LNHNV, YYDKDF (reference sequence). CDR3 length: 17 amino acids. CDR3 nucleotides: TGTGCCACCAGCAGAGAGGCAGGAACCCTATATAATTCACCCCTCCACTTT. This sequence encodes CATSREAGTLYNSPLHF.

This chain uses TRBV6-5 with TRBJ1-1; TRBD1 aligns across 10 bases. The CDR3 contains 14 residues. Germline V CDR1 and CDR2: MNHEY, SVGAGI. J was trimmed by 7 bases and V by 2 bases; bases with no gene match: 4. The CDR3 DNA sequence: TGTGCCAGCAGTTACGACAGGGGGCAGGATGAAGCTTTCTTT. As protein: CASSYDRGQDEAFF.

V gene TRBV6-5 combines with J gene TRBJ2-7, with D possibly TRBD1 on 5 matching bases. Trimming pared 2 bases from V and 4 bases from J, leaving 15 bases between. In germline, CDR1 is MNHEY, CDR2 SVGAGI. This CDR3 is built from 15 residues. The CDR3 protein is CASSYGAGKLYEQYF. The DNA of the CDR3 is TGTGCCAGCAGTTACGGTGCAGGGAAGCTATACGAGCAGTACTTC.

This clone was detected only a few times. The rearrangement uses TRBV9 and TRBJ1-6; D might be TRBD1 (5 bases). CDR1 is SGDLS and CDR2 is YYNGEE in the germline V gene. Trimming removed 5 bases from V and 13 bases from J, with 19 bases in between. There are 14 residues in the CDR3. In nucleotides, the CDR3 is TGTGCCAGCAGAGTCCGGGACTCAAAAGGGCCCCTCCACTTT. This sequence encodes CASRVRDSKGPLHF.

The chain employs TRBV4-2 and TRBJ1-2, with D maybe TRBD1 (5 bases). Germline V gives CDR1 LGHNA, CDR2 YNFKEQ. V lost 4 bases and J 2 bases, leaving 11 bases between the germline ends. CDR3 length: 14 amino acids. Written as DNA, the CDR3 is TGTGCCAGCAGCCCCACAGGAGGGAACTATGGCTACACCTTC. Protein: CASSPTGGNYGYTF.

This chain joins TRBV19 and TRBJ1-4, with D unclear. CDR1 and CDR2 from the germline V gene are LNHDA and SQIVND (reference sequence). V shed 3 bases and J shed 7 bases, with 12 bases lying between them. This CDR3 is built from 14 residues. CDR3 in amino acids: CASSIGDVGEKLFF. In DNA, the CDR3 is TGTGCCAGTAGTATTGGAGATGTCGGTGAAAAACTGTTTTTT.

The V gene is TRBV5-5, the J gene TRBJ1-5; D possibly corresponds to TRBD1 (6 bases). Trimming took 4 bases from V and 0 from J, leaving 23 bases between them. This CDR3 has 19 residues. CDR1 and CDR2 from the germline V gene are SGHKS and YYEKEE (reference sequence). CDR3 coding DNA: TGTGCCAGCAGCCCCCATTACTTTGTGGGGGCCGATAGCAATCAGCCCCAGCATTTT. It codes for CASSPHYFVGADSNQPQHF.

The gene calls are TRBV29-1 and TRBJ1-1; unclear D gene. Germline values: CDR1 SQVTM, CDR2 ANQGSEA. V gave up 5 bases and J gave up 1 base, with 14 bases separating them. The CDR3 consists of 14 residues. CDR3 DNA: TGCAGCGTTTCTTCGTCAGGTGGGAACACTGAAGCTTTCTTT. It translates to CSVSSSGGNTEAFF. Variable domain in full (rest from reference TRBV29-1 and TRBJ1-1): SAVISQKPSRDICQRGTSLTIQCQVDSQVTMMFWYRQQPGQSLTLIATANQGSEATYESGFVIDKFPISRPNLTFSTLTVSNMSPEDSSIYLCSVSSSGGNTEAFFGQGTRLTVV.

The rearrangement links TRBV18 to TRBJ1-5, with D possibly being TRBD1 (5 bases). There are 14 residues in the CDR3. Trimming shortened V by 1 base and J by 5 bases, and 9 bases separated the two germline ends. Per germline, CDR1 KGHSH and CDR2 LQKENI. The CDR3 DNA follows: TGTGCCAGCTCACCACAAGTAGGGGATCAGCCCCAGCATTTT. This translates into CASSPQVGDQPQHF.

The CDR3 loop is CASSLVAGVHKNIQYF. Written as DNA, the CDR3 is TGTGCCAGCAGCTTAGTGGCGGGGGTCCATAAAAACATTCAGTACTTC. The V call is TRBV7-9, the J call TRBJ2-4; 7 positions agree with TRBD2. Germline values: CDR1 SEHNR, CDR2 FQNEAQ (reference sequence). Germline trimming cut 1 base from V and 4 bases from J; bases unmatched to any gene: 7. CDR3 length: 16 amino acids.

This rearrangement joins TRBV18 to TRBJ2-1; D is unclear. V lost 3 bases and J lost 4, with 4 bases in between. This CDR3 has 12 residues. Germline CDR1 KGHSH, CDR2 LQKENI. As DNA, the CDR3 is TGTGCCAGCTCACCCCAGTACAATGAGCAGTTCTTC. It specifies CASSPQYNEQFF.

V and J are TRBV2 and TRBJ1-2; 7 nucleotides line up with TRBD1. In germline, CDR1 is SNHLY, CDR2 FYNNEI. Trimming at V came to 6 bases and at J to 1 base, leaving 8 bases not matched to a gene. CDR3 length: 15 residues. In nucleotides, the CDR3 is TGTGCCAGCAGCAAACGGGACAGCTATAACTATGGCTACACCTTC. Amino acid sequence: CASSKRDSYNYGYTF.

This chain links TRBV6-1 with TRBJ1-5; 8 nucleotides match TRBD1. Trimming at V came to 7 bases and at J to 8 bases, leaving 13 bases not matched to a gene. The germline V gene encodes CDR1 MNHNS and CDR2 SASEGT. This CDR3 region has 15 residues. CDR3 sequence: CASKVVWTGYEPQHF. CDR3 in DNA: TGTGCCAGCAAGGTCGTGTGGACAGGGTATGAGCCCCAGCATTTT.